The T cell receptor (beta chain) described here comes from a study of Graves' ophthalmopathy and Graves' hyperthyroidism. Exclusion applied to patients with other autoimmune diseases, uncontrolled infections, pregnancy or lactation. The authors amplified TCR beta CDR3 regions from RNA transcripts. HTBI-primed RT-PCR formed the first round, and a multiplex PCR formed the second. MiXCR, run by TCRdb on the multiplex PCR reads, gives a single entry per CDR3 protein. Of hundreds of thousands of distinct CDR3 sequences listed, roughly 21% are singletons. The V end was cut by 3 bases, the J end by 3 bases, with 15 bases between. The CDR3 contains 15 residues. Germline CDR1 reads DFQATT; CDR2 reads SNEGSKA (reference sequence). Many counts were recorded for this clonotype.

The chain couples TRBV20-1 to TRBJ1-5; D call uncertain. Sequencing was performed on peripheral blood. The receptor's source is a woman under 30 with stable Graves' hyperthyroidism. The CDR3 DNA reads TGCAGTGCTAGTGTCGGGCGATCGGCCAATCAGCCCCAGCATTTT. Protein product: CSASVGRSANQPQHF.